This T cell receptor (beta chain) derives from a study of T-cell reconstitution after alpha-beta-depleted transplantation in children. As for this clonotype: Its specificity is not known.

Germline V gene lookup returns CDR1 ENHRY and CDR2 SYGVKD. The CDR3 contains 15 residues. V gave up 5 bases and J gave up 6 bases; unmatched junction bases: 8. Preparing the TCRbeta library involved the use of unique molecular identifiers. MiXCR was run by TCRdb on the PCR reads, yielding one entry per CDR3 protein. The table includes 240,000 or so distinct CDR3 sequences, around 7.5% detected once. Broader study findings: About two months after transplant, alpha-beta T cells reportedly came from several hundred expanded graft clones.

This material consisted of PBMCs, mostly from graft donor cells, taken 180 days after TCRalphabeta/CD19-depleted stem cell transplant. The chain uses TRBV10-3 and TRBJ1-4, with 8 bases matching TRBD1. The clonotype originates from a male patient aged 10 to 17 who had a stem cell transplant for acute lymphoblastic leukemia, so the T cells may come from the graft donor. The CDR3 DNA sequence: TGTGCCATCAGTACGGGACAGGTGGGGGATGAAAAACTGTTTTTT. Protein: CAISTGQVGDEKLFF.